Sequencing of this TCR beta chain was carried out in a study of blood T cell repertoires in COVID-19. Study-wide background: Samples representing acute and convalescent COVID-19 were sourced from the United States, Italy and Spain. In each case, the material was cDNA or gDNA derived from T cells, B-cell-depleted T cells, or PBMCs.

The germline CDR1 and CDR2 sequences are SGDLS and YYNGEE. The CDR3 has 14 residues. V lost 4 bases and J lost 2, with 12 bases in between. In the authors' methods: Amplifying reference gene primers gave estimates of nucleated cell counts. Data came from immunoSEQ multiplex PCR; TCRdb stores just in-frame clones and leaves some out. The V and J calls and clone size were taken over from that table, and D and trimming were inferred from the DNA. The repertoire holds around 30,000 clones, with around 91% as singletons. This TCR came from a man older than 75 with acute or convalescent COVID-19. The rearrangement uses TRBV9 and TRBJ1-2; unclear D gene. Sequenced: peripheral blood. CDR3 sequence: CASSSRYSNYGYTF. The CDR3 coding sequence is TGTGCCAGCAGCAGTCGTTACAGCAACTATGGCTACACCTTC.